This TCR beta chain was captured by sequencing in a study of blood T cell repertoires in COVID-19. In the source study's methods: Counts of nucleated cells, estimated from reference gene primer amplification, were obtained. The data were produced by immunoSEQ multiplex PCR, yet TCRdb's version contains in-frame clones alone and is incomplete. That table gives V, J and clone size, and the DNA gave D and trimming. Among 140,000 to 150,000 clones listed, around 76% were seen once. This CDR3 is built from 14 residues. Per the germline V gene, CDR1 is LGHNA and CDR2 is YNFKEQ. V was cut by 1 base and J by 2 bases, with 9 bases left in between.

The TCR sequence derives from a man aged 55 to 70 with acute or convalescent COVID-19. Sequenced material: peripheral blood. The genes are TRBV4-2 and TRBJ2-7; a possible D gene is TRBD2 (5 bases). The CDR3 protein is CASSQARGTYEQYF. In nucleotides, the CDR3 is TGTGCCAGCAGCCAAGCCCGGGGAACCTACGAGCAGTACTTC.